Detailed here is one T cell receptor (beta chain). This entry is derived from a study of OX40 agonist ivuxolimab in advanced cancers. About the research overall: Patients in dose escalation had liver, melanoma, kidney or head and neck cancers. Earlier anti-PD-1, anti-PD-L1 or anti-CTLA-4 therapy was permitted; about 44% had received some.

The CDR3 has 12 amino acids. Germline-derived CDR1 and CDR2 are LNHNV and YYDKDF (reference sequence). Deletions cut 3 bases from V and 6 bases from J, with 6 bases between. Assay used: immunoSEQ multiplex PCR; TCRdb lists only in-frame clones, some missing. In the table there are about 44,000 clones, around 90% of which are singletons. The TCR originated in an adult with an advanced solid tumor such as melanoma, head and neck, liver or kidney cancer. The chain couples TRBV15 to TRBJ1-5; D call uncertain. The specimen comprised CD4+ or CD8+ T cells sorted from blood, sampled in a trial of the OX40 agonist ivuxolimab. This chain's CDR3 is CATSSTLQPQHF. The CDR3 DNA is TGTGCCACCAGCAGTACCCTTCAGCCCCAGCATTTT.